The 21 T cell receptor beta chains below all came from one sample that was sequenced in a study of blood T cell repertoires in COVID-19. Measured with immunoSEQ multiplex PCR; TCRdb has only the in-frame clones, and not every one. The repertoire holds about 210,000 clones, with around four fifths as singletons. The sample comprised peripheral blood. Receptors were obtained from a woman aged 40-49 years with active or convalescent COVID-19.

V usage is TRBV11-3 and J usage is TRBJ1-2, with D perhaps TRBD1 (6 bases). The CDR3 has 12 amino acids. In germline, CDR1 is SGHNT, CDR2 YENEEA. V gave up 5 bases and J gave up 4 bases, with 8 bases separating them. DNA of the CDR3: TGTGCCAGCAGCGTACAGGGCTATGGCTACACCTTC. It yields the protein CASSVQGYGYTF.

This clone was detected a few times. The chain recombines TRBV27 with TRBJ1-4, with TRBD1 matching 7 bases. The germline gives CDR1 MNHEY, CDR2 SMNVEV (reference sequence). Trimming removed 5 bases from V and 2 bases from J; junction bases left unmatched: 8. CDR3 length: 16 amino acids. The CDR3 reads CASSPHPGGTNEKLFF. The CDR3 nucleotides are TGTGCCAGCAGTCCTCATCCAGGGGGGACTAATGAAAAACTGTTTTTT.

The V and J genes are TRBV2 and TRBJ1-4; 7 bases match TRBD1. Per the germline V gene, CDR1 is SNHLY and CDR2 is FYNNEI. V was clipped by 6 bases and J by 0 bases; unmatched bases: 4. CDR3 size: 15 residues. The CDR3 reads CASRKGAATNEKLFF. The CDR3 nucleotides are TGTGCCAGCAGGAAGGGGGCCGCAACTAATGAAAAACTGTTTTTT. Combining the CDR3 with reference TRBV2 and TRBJ1-4 gives the whole variable domain EPEVTQTPSHQVTQMGQEVILRCVPISNHLYFYWYRQILGQKVEFLVSFYNNEISEKSEIFDDQFSVERPDGSNFTLKIRSTKLEDSAMYFCASRKGAATNEKLFFGSGTQLSVL.

This clone was counted once. CDR3 amino acids: CASSFLAGDPGDEQFF. The DNA of the CDR3 is TGCGCCAGCAGCTTCCTAGCGGGAGATCCCGGGGATGAGCAGTTCTTC. The chain links TRBV5-1 to TRBJ2-1, with 10 positions matching TRBD2. Germline CDR1 is SGHRS and CDR2 is YFSETQ. CDR3 length equals 16 residues. V dropped 2 bases and J dropped 8; count of bases not matched to a gene: 10.

This clone was detected a few times. This rearrangement joins TRBV6-5 to TRBJ1-1; 7 bases line up with TRBD1. In germline, CDR1 is MNHEY, CDR2 SVGAGI. This CDR3 region has 14 residues. Unmatched junction bases numbered 9, after V lost 7 bases and J lost 4 bases. The CDR3 bases are TGTGCCAGCATCGAACAGGGGCCCGGCACTGAAGCTTTCTTT. It is translated as CASIEQGPGTEAFF.

The CDR3 spells CASSAGTRTEAFF. The CDR3 nucleotides are TGTGCCAGCAGCGCCGGGACAAGAACTGAAGCTTTCTTT. The gene calls are TRBV6-6 and TRBJ1-1, with D possibly TRBD1 on 6 matching bases. Germline V gives CDR1 MNHNY, CDR2 SVGAGI (reference sequence). Trimming took 6 bases from V and 5 from J, leaving 13 bases between them. This CDR3 is 13 amino acids long.

This rearrangement joins TRBV5-1 to TRBJ1-4; D is perhaps TRBD1 (5 bases). The V gene's germline CDR1 is SGHRS and CDR2 YFSETQ. The CDR3 has 14 amino acids. Trimming shortened V by 2 bases and J by 4 bases, and 9 bases separated the two germline ends. Written as DNA, the CDR3 is TGCGCCAGCAGCTTTCAGGGCCGTAATGAAAAACTGTTTTTT. As protein: CASSFQGRNEKLFF. The full variable domain, with the rest looked up from reference TRBV5-1 and TRBJ1-4, is KAGVTQTPRYLIKTRGQQVTLSCSPISGHRSVSWYQQTPGQGLQFLFEYFSETQRNKGNFPGRFSGRQFSNSRSEMNVSTLELGDSALYLCASSFQGRNEKLFFGSGTQLSVL.

This clone has a handful of counts. The chain uses TRBV2 and TRBJ1-1, with 7 positions matching TRBD1. V lost 5 bases and J lost 5; bases outside the gene matches: 11. This CDR3 is 15 amino acids long. Germline assignment: CDR1 SNHLY and CDR2 FYNNEI. This chain's CDR3 is CASSRATSGGTEAFF. The CDR3 DNA sequence: TGTGCCAGCAGTCGGGCGACCTCAGGGGGAACTGAAGCTTTCTTT.

This clone was observed at least ten times. J is TRBJ1-5 and V is TRBV19; D is ambiguous. V was pared by 6 bases and J by 0 bases, with 9 bases between. The CDR3 extends over 14 amino acids. Per germline, CDR1 LNHDA and CDR2 SQIVND (reference sequence). The CDR3, as DNA: TGTGCCAGTAGGAGGGAATATAGCAATCAGCCCCAGCATTTT. It yields the protein CASRREYSNQPQHF.

The chain recombines TRBV2 with TRBJ1-1; no clear D. CDR1 and CDR2 from the germline V gene are SNHLY and FYNNEI. V shed 6 bases and J shed 7 bases, with 18 bases lying between them. The CDR3 is 14 residues long. CDR3 sequence (DNA): TGTGCCAGCAGCCCCGCGGCGGCAGAAGATGAAGCTTTCTTT. Protein sequence: CASSPAAAEDEAFF. The entire variable domain, with the rest obtained from reference TRBV2 and TRBJ1-1, is as follows: EPEVTQTPSHQVTQMGQEVILRCVPISNHLYFYWYRQILGQKVEFLVSFYNNEISEKSEIFDDQFSVERPDGSNFTLKIRSTKLEDSAMYFCASSPAAAEDEAFFGQGTRLTVV.

The genes are TRBV29-1 and TRBJ1-2; perhaps TRBD1 as D (5 bases). The CDR3 loop spans 12 amino acids. The V and J ends lost 7 bases and 1 base respectively, with 10 bases between them. Germline lookup yields CDR1 SQVTM and CDR2 ANQGSEA. CDR3 region: CSALTVNYGYTF. CDR3 DNA sequence: TGCAGCGCACTGACAGTTAACTATGGCTACACCTTC.

This clone occurred once. The CDR3 reads CASSEVGGLNTEAFF. The CDR3 DNA follows: TGTGCCAGCAGTGAAGTGGGGGGTTTGAACACTGAAGCTTTCTTT. This chain joins TRBV6-1 and TRBJ1-1, with TRBD1 as a possible D gene (5 bases). Germline V gene sequence: CDR1 MNHNS, CDR2 SASEGT. The CDR3 consists of 15 residues. Trimming left V 1 base short and J 0 bases short, with 9 bases between.

Comments on this clone: Compared with germline, one end of the junction differs, possibly owing to a read error. This chain links TRBV3-1 (or the pseudogene TRBV3-2) with TRBJ2-7, with 9 bases aligning to TRBD2. This CDR3 is 14 amino acids long. From germline, CDR1 is LGHDT and CDR2 YNNKEL (reference sequence). The CDR3 region has the DNA TGTGCCAGCAGCCAAGGAAACCTAGCGGGGCTCCCTACCTTC. Its protein product is CASSQGNLAGLPTF.

This clone was seen a single time. J is TRBJ1-5 and V is TRBV4-1; TRBD1 aligns across 7 bases. The V gene end was trimmed by 3 bases and the J gene end by 1 base; junction bases not matched to a gene: 18. There are 20 residues in the CDR3. From germline, CDR1 is MGHRA and CDR2 YSYEKL. CDR3 sequence reads: CASSHQNKDRRGSSNQPQHF. As DNA, the CDR3 is TGCGCCAGCAGCCATCAAAATAAGGACAGGCGAGGTTCGAGCAATCAGCCCCAGCATTTT.

CDR3 sequence reads: CASSRSGVDNSPLHF. DNA of the CDR3: TGTGCCAGCAGTAGATCAGGGGTCGATAATTCACCCCTCCACTTT. This sequence joins TRBV6-6 and TRBJ1-6; the D gene is possibly TRBD1 (6 bases). The CDR3 spans 15 residues. Trimming removed 5 bases at V and 5 bases at J, with 13 bases between. CDR1 MNHNY and CDR2 SVGAGI come from the germline V gene (reference sequence).

This chain links TRBV19 with TRBJ2-2, with TRBD1 matching over 11 bases. Germline assignment: CDR1 LNHDA and CDR2 SQIVND (reference sequence). The junction had 7 bases not matched to a gene; V was cut back by 2 bases and J by 5 bases. This CDR3 region has 17 residues. The CDR3 DNA is TGTGCCAGTAGTATACCCGGACAGGGGGCTTTTACCGGGGAGCTGTTTTTT. As protein: CASSIPGQGAFTGELFF.

This chain connects TRBV5-8 to TRBJ2-7; a possible D gene is TRBD1 (5 bases). CDR1 is SGHTS, CDR2 YDEGEE, per germline. Trimming took 0 bases from V and 3 from J, leaving 10 bases between them. The CDR3 spans 14 residues. The CDR3 loop is CASSLAPGNYEQYF. CDR3 in DNA: TGTGCCAGCAGCTTGGCCCCAGGGAACTACGAGCAGTACTTC. Full variable domain (outside the CDR3, taken from reference TRBV5-8 and TRBJ2-7): EAGVTQSPTHLIKTRGQQATLRCSPISGHTSVYWYQQALGLGLQFLLWYDEGEERNRGNFPPRFSGRQFPNYSSELNVNALELEDSALYLCASSLAPGNYEQYFGPGTRLTVT.

This clone was recorded once. The V call is TRBV12-3 or TRBV12-4, the J call TRBJ2-7; 7 bases map to TRBD2. V was pared by 2 bases and J by 6 bases, with 4 bases of the junction left unmatched. This CDR3 has 13 amino acids. CDR3 sequence reads: CASSLRTSGEQYF. CDR3 coding DNA: TGTGCCAGCAGTTTACGGACTAGTGGCGAGCAGTACTTC.

V is TRBV29-1 and J is TRBJ2-5, with a possible D match to TRBD1 (5 bases). The V and J ends lost 8 bases and 5 bases respectively, with 15 bases between them. Germline assignment: CDR1 SQVTM and CDR2 ANQGSEA. The CDR3 consists of 12 residues. CDR3 amino acids: CSLVQGPETQYF. The CDR3 DNA reads as TGCAGCCTCGTTCAGGGTCCGGAGACCCAGTACTTC.

This rearrangement joins TRBV10-1 to TRBJ2-7; 9 bases agree with TRBD1. Germline lookup yields CDR1 WNHNN and CDR2 SYGVQD (reference sequence). V was pared by 6 bases and J by 3 bases, with 3 bases of the junction left unmatched. This CDR3 spans 13 amino acids. CDR3 DNA sequence: TGCGCCAGCAGGGGGGACAGGGTCTACGAGCAGTACTTC. This gives the protein CASRGDRVYEQYF.

V usage is TRBV7-3 and J usage is TRBJ2-7, with 10 bases matching TRBD2. V dropped 3 bases and J dropped 6; count of bases not matched to a gene: 5. The CDR3 is 14 amino acids. Germline V gene sequence: CDR1 SGHTA, CDR2 FQGTGA. CDR3 sequence: CASSFSSGSSEQYF. The DNA of the CDR3 is TGTGCCAGCAGCTTCTCTAGCGGGAGTTCCGAGCAGTACTTC.